These 3 T cell receptor beta chains came from one sample sequenced in a study of PD-1 blockade in classical Hodgkin lymphoma. Using immunoSEQ multiplex PCR, the repertoire was profiled, and TCRdb retains in-frame clones only, with some absent. The repertoire holds some 8,000 clones, with around 84% as singletons. Every patient experienced relapse after autologous stem cell transplantation, and brentuximab vedotin exposure varied. From thawed PBMCs, magnetic negative selection was used to isolate the CD8+ T cells. Material: CD8+ T cells from blood, obtained at baseline. The receptors stem from a human donor with classical Hodgkin lymphoma.

V is TRBV11-2 and J is TRBJ2-2; 16 positions agree with TRBD2. Unmatched junction bases numbered 5, after V lost 0 bases and J lost 4 bases. Germline CDR1 and CDR2: SGHAT and FQNNGV. The CDR3 consists of 19 residues. The CDR3 nucleotides are TGTGCCAGCAGCTTAGAGGGGACTAGCGGGGGGGCGACCACCGGGGAGCTGTTTTTT. Amino acid sequence: CASSLEGTSGGATTGELFF.

The rearrangement uses TRBV11-2 and TRBJ1-2; no definite D call. Trimming removed 5 bases from V and 4 bases from J, with 20 bases in between. Germline-derived CDR1 and CDR2 are SGHAT and FQNNGV. This CDR3 contains 16 residues. The CDR3 is CASSPVMGVDAYGYTF. The CDR3 DNA reads as TGTGCCAGCAGCCCAGTTATGGGCGTTGACGCCTATGGCTACACCTTC.

The chain links TRBV13 to TRBJ2-7, with a possible D match to TRBD2 (6 bases). Deletions cut 5 bases from V and 3 bases from J, with 11 bases between. CDR3 size: 13 residues. Germline lookup yields CDR1 PRHDT and CDR2 FYEKMQ (reference sequence). CDR3 sequence: CASSRTDYYEQYF. The CDR3 region has the DNA TGTGCCAGCAGCCGGACGGACTACTACGAGCAGTACTTC.